The 13 T cell receptor beta chains below were found in one sample sequenced in a study of identical twins. TCRdb reprocessed the 5' RACE reads via MiXCR and lists one record per CDR3 protein. The sample lists approximately 94,000 distinct CDR3 sequences, roughly 6% seen once, with approximately 12% in the top ten. Sequenced: memory T cells sorted from blood. The source is a woman in her 50s in good health.

This clonotype appeared many times. J is TRBJ2-5 and V is TRBV11-2; TRBD2 agrees at 14 bases. CDR3 length equals 14 residues. The V gene end was trimmed by 6 bases and the J gene end by 4 bases; junction bases not matched to a gene: 1. Looked up from germline, CDR1 is SGHAT and CDR2 is FQNNGV. DNA of the CDR3: TGTGCCAGCAGGGGACTAGCGGGAGCAGAGACCCAGTACTTC. Its protein is CASRGLAGAETQYF.

This clonotype has more than one count but fewer than ten. The CDR3 carries no conserved terminal phenylalanine or tryptophan, so it likely arises from a read error. The CDR3 reads CASSPFRTAMDGEQYL. The CDR3 DNA reads TGTGCCAGCAGCCCTTTTCGGACAGCGATGGATGGCGAGCAGTACTTA. This chain connects TRBV2 to TRBJ2-7; the D gene is possibly TRBD1 (6 bases). This CDR3 comprises 16 residues. Germline V gene sequence: CDR1 SNHLY, CDR2 FYNNEI. V was pared by 6 bases and J by 6 bases, with 24 bases between.

The genes are TRBV19 and TRBJ2-2; TRBD1 aligns across 7 bases. Germline-derived CDR1 and CDR2 are LNHDA and SQIVND (reference sequence). With V trimmed by 9 bases and J by 5 bases, 9 bases remained unmatched. This CDR3 is 14 amino acids long. The CDR3 spells CASREQGMTGELFF. CDR3 bases: TGTGCCAGCCGAGAACAGGGGATGACCGGGGAGCTGTTTTTT.

This clonotype appeared many times. J is TRBJ2-1 and V is TRBV27; D not certain. From germline, CDR1 is MNHEY and CDR2 SMNVEV (reference sequence). The CDR3 sequence is 15 residues long. V was cut by 2 bases and J by 0 bases, with 8 bases left in between. The CDR3: CASSLEDPSYNEQFF. The CDR3 region has the DNA TGTGCCAGCAGTTTAGAGGACCCCTCCTACAATGAGCAGTTCTTC.

The chain is built from TRBV28 and TRBJ1-5; possible D gene TRBD1, 5 bases. The CDR3 runs 13 residues. V was clipped by 8 bases and J by 3 bases, with 11 bases between them. CDR1 MDHEN and CDR2 SYDVKM come from the germline V gene. Here the CDR3 reads CASRGSLNQPQHF. The CDR3 coding sequence is TGTGCCAGCCGGGGGAGCCTCAATCAGCCCCAGCATTTT.

This clonotype was counted many times. The chain employs TRBV12-3 or TRBV12-4 and TRBJ1-2; D perhaps matches TRBD1 (5 bases). The CDR3 has 12 residues. V was clipped by 2 bases and J by 11 bases, with 12 bases between them. The CDR3, as DNA: TGTGCCAGCAGTTTAAACAGGCCGGGTTACACCTTC. Translating gives CASSLNRPGYTF.

The chain carries TRBV11-2 and TRBJ2-7, with 8 bases lining up with TRBD2. This CDR3 spans 13 amino acids. Germline trimming cut 2 bases from V and 7 bases from J; bases unmatched to any gene: 4. CDR1 is SGHAT and CDR2 is FQNNGV in the germline V gene. This CDR3 reads CASSLIGGGEQYF. CDR3 nucleotides: TGTGCCAGCAGCTTAATTGGCGGGGGGGAGCAGTACTTC.

In this sample, this clonotype turned up many times. This chain links TRBV7-9 with TRBJ2-7, with TRBD2 matching over 8 bases. J was trimmed by 2 bases and V by 4 bases; bases with no gene match: 10. This CDR3 has 16 amino acids. The germline gives CDR1 SEHNR, CDR2 FQNEAQ (reference sequence). The CDR3 DNA reads as TGTGCCAGCAGCTACCCCCCGGGAGGGGGGCCCTACGAGCAGTACGTC. Translated, it gives CASSYPPGGGPYEQYV.

The chain is built from TRBV28 and TRBJ1-2; possibly TRBD1 for D (5 bases). The germline V gene has CDR1 MDHEN and CDR2 SYDVKM. There are 15 residues in the CDR3. Trimming stripped 3 bases from V and 0 bases from J, with 11 bases between. This CDR3 reads CASSLAGDPNYGYTF. The CDR3 DNA is TGTGCCAGCAGTTTGGCGGGGGACCCTAACTATGGCTACACCTTC.

This clonotype was detected many times. V usage is TRBV5-1 and J usage is TRBJ2-5, with a tentative D call TRBD2 (6 bases). V lost 0 bases to trimming and J lost 1 base, with 13 bases between them. This CDR3 has 16 amino acids. Germline lookup yields CDR1 SGHRS and CDR2 YFSETQ. CDR3 residues: CASSLGRAGSQETQYF. The CDR3 DNA follows: TGCGCCAGCAGCTTGGGTAGGGCGGGAAGCCAAGAGACCCAGTACTTC.

The chain has TRBV6-1 and TRBJ2-2; 8 bases are shared with TRBD2. In germline, CDR1 is MNHNS, CDR2 SASEGT. V shed 2 bases, J shed 13 bases, and the junction held 6 bases outside the gene matches. This CDR3 is built from 13 residues. CDR3 in DNA: TGTGCCAGCAGTGAAATGGAAGCGGGAGTGCTGTTTTTT. Translating it yields CASSEMEAGVLFF.

At least ten counts were recorded for this clonotype. This chain joins TRBV12-3 or TRBV12-4 and TRBJ2-3; D remains ambiguous. Between the trimmed V and J ends, which lost 6 bases and 3 bases, there was a span of 4 bases. The CDR3 is made up of 11 amino acids. CDR3 sequence reads: CASSWTDTQYF. CDR3 DNA sequence: TGTGCCAGCAGCTGGACAGATACGCAGTATTTT.

This clonotype was observed at least ten times. V and J are TRBV29-1 and TRBJ2-5; possibly TRBD1 for D (6 bases). V shed 8 bases and J shed 5 bases, with 18 bases lying between them. The CDR3 has 13 residues. The germline V gene encodes CDR1 SQVTM and CDR2 ANQGSEA. The CDR3 protein is CSPTGHLNETQYF. The CDR3 nucleotides are TGCAGCCCCACGGGACACTTAAACGAGACCCAGTACTTC.